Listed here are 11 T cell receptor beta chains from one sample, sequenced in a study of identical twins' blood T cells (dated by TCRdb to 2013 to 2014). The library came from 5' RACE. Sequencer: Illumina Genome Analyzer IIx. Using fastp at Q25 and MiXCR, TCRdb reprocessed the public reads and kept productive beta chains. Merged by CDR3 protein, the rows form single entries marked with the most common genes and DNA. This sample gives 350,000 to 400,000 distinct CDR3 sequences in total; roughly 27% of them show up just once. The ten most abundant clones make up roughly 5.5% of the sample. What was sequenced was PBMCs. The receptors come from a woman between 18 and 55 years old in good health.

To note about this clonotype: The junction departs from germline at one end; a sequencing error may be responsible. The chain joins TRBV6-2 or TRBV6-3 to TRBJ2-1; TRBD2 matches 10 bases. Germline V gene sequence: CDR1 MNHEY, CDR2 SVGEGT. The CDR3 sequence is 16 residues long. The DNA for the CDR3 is TGTGCCAGCAGTTCCCCAGGTAGCGGGAGGTCCAATGGGCAGTTCTTC. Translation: CASSSPGSGRSNGQFF.

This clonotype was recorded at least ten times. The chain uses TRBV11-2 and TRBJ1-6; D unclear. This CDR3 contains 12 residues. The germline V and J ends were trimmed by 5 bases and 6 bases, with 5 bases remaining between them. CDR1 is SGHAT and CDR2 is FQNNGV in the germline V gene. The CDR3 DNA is TGTGCCAGCAGCCTACCTAATTCACCCCTCCACTTT. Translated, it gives CASSLPNSPLHF.

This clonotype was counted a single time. The CDR3 sequence is CSAPFNGELFF. CDR3 bases: TGCAGTGCTCCCTTTAACGGGGAGCTGTTTTTT. The chain couples TRBV20-1 to TRBJ2-2; D uncertain. From germline, CDR1 is DFQATT and CDR2 SNEGSKA (reference sequence). Trimming stripped 5 bases from V and 7 bases from J, with 8 bases between. This CDR3 has 11 residues.

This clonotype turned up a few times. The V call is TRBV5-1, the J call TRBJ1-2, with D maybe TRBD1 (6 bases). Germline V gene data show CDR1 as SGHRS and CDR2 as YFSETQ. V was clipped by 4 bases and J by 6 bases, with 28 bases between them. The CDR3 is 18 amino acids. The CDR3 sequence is CASSPRLSRDTSAHGYTF. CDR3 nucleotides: TGCGCCAGCAGCCCTAGGTTAAGCCGGGACACTTCTGCGCATGGCTACACCTTC.

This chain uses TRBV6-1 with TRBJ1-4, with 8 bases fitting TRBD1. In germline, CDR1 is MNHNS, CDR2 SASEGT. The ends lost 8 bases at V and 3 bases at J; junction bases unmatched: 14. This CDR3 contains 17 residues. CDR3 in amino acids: CASHFGTGGAANEKLFF. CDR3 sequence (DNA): TGTGCCAGCCACTTCGGGACAGGAGGAGCCGCTAATGAAAAACTGTTTTTT.

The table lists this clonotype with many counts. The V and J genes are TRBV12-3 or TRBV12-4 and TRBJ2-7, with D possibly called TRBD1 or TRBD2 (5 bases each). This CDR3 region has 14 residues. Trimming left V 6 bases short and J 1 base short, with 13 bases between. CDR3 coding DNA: TGTGCCAGCAGCCTGGGACCGAAATCCTACGAGCAGTACTTC. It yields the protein CASSLGPKSYEQYF.

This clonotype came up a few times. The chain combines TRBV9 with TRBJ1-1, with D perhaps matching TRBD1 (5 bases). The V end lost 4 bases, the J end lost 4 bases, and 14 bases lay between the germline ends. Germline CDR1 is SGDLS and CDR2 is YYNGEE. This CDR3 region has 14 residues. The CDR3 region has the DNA TGTGCCAGCAGCTTTGGGCAGGGCGGCACTGAAGCTTTCTTT. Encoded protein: CASSFGQGGTEAFF.

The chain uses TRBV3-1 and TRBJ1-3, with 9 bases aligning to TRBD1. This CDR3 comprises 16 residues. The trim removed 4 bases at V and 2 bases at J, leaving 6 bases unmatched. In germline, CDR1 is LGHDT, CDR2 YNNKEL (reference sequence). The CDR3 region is CASSPTTGGTGNTIYF. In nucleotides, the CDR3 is TGTGCCAGCAGCCCTACGACAGGGGGAACTGGAAACACCATATATTTT.

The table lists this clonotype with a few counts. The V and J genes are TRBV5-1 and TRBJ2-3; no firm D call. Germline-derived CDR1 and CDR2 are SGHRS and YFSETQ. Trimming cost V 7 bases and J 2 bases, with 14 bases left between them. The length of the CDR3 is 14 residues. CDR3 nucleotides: TGCGCCAGCTCCGACAACCACTTCACAGATACGCAGTATTTT. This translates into CASSDNHFTDTQYF.

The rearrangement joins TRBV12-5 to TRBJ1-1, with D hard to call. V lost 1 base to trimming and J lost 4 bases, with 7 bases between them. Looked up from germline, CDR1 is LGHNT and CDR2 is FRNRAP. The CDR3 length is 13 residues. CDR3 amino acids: CASGLGLGTEAFF. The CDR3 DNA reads TGTGCTAGTGGTTTGGGGCTGGGCACTGAAGCTTTCTTT.

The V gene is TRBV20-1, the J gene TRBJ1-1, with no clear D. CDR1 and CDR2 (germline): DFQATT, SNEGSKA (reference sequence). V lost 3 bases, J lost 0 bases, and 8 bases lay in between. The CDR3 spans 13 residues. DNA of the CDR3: TGCAGTGCTAGGGCTGAGCTGAACACTGAAGCTTTCTTT. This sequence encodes CSARAELNTEAFF.